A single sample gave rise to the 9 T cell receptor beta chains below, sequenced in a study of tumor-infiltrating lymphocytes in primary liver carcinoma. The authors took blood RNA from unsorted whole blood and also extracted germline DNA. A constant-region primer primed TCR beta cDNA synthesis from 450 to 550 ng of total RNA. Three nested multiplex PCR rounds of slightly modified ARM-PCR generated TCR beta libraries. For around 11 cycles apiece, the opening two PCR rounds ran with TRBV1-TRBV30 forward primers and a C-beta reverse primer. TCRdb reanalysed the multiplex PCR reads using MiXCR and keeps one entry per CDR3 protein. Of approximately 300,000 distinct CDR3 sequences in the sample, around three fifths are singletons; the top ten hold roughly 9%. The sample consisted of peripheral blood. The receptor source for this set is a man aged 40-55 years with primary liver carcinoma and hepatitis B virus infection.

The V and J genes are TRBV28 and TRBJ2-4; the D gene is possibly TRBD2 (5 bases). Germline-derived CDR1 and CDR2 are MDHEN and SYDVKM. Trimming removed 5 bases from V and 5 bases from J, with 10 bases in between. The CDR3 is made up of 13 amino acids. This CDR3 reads CASSSGQENIQYF. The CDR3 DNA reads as TGTGCCAGCAGTAGCGGCCAGGAAAACATTCAGTACTTC.

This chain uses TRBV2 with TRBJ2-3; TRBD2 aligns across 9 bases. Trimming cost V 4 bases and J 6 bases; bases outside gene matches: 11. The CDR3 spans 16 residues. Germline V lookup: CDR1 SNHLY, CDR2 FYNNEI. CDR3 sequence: CASSVSSAGGPDTQYF. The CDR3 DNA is TGTGCCAGCAGTGTGTCGTCAGCGGGAGGCCCCGATACGCAGTATTTT.

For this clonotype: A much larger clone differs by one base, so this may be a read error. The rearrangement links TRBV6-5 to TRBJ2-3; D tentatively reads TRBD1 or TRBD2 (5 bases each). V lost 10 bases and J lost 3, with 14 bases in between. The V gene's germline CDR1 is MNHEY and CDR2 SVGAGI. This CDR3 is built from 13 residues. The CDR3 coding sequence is TGTGCCAACAGGCCCTCGGGGACAGATACGCAGTATTTT. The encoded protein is CANRPSGTDTQYF.

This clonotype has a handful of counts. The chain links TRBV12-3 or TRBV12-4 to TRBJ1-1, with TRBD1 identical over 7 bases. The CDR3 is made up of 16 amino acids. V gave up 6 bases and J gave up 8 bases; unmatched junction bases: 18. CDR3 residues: CASSTSTGNLDLEAFF. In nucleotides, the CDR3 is TGTGCCAGCAGCACCTCGACAGGGAATTTGGATTTGGAAGCTTTCTTT.

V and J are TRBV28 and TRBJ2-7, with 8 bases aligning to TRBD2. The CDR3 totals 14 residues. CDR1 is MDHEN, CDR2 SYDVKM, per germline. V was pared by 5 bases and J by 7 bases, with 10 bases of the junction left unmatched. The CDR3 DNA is TGTGCCAGCAGTCTCGGGAGGGCTCAGTCTGAGCAGTACTTC. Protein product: CASSLGRAQSEQYF.

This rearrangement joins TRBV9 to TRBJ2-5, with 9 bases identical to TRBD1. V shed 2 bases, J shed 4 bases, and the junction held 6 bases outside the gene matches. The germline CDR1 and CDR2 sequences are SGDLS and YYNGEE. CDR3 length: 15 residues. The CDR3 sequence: CASSVGTGTTETQYF. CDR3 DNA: TGTGCCAGCAGCGTGGGGACAGGGACAACAGAGACCCAGTACTTC. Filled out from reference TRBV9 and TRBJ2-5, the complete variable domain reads DSGVTQTPKHLITATGQRVTLRCSPRSGDLSVYWYQQSLDQGLQFLIQYYNGEERAKGNILERFSAQQFPDLHSELNLSSLELGDSALYFCASSVGTGTTETQYFGPGTRLLVL.

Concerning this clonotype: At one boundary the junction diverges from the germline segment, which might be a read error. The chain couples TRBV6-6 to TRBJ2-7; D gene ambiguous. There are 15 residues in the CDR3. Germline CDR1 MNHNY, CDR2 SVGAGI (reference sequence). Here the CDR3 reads CTSSYSSAAPYEQYF. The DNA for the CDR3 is TGTACCAGCAGTTACTCTTCGGCGGCTCCCTACGAGCAGTACTTC.

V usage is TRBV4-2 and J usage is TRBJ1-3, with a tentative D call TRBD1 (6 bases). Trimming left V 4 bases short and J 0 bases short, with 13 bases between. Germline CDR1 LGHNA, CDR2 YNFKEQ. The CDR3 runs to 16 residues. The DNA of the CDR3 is TGTGCCAGCAGCCGAAGACAGGAAAGCTCTGGAAACACCATATATTTT. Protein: CASSRRQESSGNTIYF.

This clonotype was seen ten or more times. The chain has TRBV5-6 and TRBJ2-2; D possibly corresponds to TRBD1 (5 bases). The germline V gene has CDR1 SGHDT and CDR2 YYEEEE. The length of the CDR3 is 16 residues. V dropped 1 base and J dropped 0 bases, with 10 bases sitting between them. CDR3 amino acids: CASSLYARANTGELFF. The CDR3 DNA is TGTGCCAGCAGCTTGTACGCCAGGGCGAACACCGGGGAGCTGTTTTTT.